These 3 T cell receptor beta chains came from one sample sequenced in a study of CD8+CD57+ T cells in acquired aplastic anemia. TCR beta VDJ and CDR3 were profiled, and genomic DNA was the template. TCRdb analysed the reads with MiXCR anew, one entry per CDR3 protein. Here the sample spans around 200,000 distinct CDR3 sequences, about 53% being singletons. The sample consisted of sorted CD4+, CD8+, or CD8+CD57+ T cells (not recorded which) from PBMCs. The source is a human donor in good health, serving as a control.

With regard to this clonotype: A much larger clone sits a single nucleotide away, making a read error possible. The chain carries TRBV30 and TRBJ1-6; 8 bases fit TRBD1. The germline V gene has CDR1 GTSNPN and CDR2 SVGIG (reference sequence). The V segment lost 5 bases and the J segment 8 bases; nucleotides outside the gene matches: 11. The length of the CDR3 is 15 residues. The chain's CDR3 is CAWGRQGRRDSPLHF. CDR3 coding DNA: TGTGCCTGGGGTCGACAGGGGAGGCGTGATTCACCCCTCCACTTT.

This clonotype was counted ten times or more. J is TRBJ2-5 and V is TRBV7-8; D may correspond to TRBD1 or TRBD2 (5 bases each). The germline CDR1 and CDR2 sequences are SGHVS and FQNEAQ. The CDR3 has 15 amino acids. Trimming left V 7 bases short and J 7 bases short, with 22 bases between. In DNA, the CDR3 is TGTGCCAGCATCGACCGACAGACACCTCGGGGGACCCAGTACTTC. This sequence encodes CASIDRQTPRGTQYF.

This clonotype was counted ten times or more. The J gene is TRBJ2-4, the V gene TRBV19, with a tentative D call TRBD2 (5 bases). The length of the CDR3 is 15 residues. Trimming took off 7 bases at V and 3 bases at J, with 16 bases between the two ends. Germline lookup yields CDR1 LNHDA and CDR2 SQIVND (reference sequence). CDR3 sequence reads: CASTSISSIKNIQYF. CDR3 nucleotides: TGTGCCAGTACTAGCATTTCAAGTATCAAAAACATTCAGTACTTC.